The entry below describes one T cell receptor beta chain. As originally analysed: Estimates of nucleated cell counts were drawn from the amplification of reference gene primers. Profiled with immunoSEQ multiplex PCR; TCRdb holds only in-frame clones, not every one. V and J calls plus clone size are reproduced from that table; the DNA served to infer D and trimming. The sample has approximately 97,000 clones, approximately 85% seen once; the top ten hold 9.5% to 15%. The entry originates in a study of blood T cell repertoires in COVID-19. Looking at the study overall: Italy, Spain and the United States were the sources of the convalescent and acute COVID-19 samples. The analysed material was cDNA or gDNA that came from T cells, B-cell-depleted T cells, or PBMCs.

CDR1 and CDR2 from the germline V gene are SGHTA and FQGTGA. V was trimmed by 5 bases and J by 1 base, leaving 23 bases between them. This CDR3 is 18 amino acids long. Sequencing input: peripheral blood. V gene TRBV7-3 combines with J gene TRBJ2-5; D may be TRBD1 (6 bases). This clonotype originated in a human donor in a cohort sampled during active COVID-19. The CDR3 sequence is CASSPGVYRAGFQETQYF. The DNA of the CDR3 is TGTGCCAGCAGCCCAGGGGTCTACAGGGCCGGATTCCAAGAGACCCAGTACTTC.